The text below deals with one T cell receptor beta chain. This entry is derived from a study of blood T cell repertoires in COVID-19. Germline V gene data show CDR1 as ENHRY and CDR2 as SYGVKD. The V end lost 5 bases, the J end lost 6 bases, and 16 bases lay between the germline ends. The length of the CDR3 is 14 residues. The data were produced by immunoSEQ multiplex PCR, yet TCRdb's version contains in-frame clones alone and is incomplete. Of some 320,000 clones listed, more than 90% are singletons. What was sequenced was PBMCs or T cells enriched from blood (not recorded which). The V gene is TRBV10-3, the J gene TRBJ1-2; D is unclear. This TCR came from a man between 60 and 75 years old who had recovered from COVID-19. CDR3 sequence: CAISLNLRDDGYTF. In DNA form, the CDR3 reads TGTGCCATCAGTCTTAATCTTCGAGATGATGGCTACACCTTC.